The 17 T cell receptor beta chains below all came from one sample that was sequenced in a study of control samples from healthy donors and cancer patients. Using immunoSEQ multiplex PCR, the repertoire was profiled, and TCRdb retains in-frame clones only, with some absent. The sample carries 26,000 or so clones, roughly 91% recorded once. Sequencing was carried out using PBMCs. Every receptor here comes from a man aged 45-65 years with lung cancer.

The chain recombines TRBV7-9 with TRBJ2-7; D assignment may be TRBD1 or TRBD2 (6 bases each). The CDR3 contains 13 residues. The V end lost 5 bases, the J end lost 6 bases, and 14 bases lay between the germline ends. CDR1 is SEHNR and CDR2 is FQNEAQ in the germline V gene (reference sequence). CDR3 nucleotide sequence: TGTGCCAGCAGCCCGAATGGAGGGGGCGAGCAGTACTTC. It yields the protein CASSPNGGGEQYF.

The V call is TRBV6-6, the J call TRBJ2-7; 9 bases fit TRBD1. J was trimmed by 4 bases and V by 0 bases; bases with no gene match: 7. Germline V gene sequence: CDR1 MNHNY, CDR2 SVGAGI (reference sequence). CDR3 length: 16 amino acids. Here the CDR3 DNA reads TGTGCCAGCAGTTACTCGTCCCCGGGACAGGGTTACGAGCAGTACTTC. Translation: CASSYSSPGQGYEQYF.

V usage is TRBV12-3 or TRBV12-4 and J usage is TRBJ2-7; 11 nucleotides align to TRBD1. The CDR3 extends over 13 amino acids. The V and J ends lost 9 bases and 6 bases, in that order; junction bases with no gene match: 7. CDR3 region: CASGTGGSGEQYF. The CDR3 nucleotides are TGTGCCAGTGGGACAGGGGGAAGCGGCGAGCAGTACTTC.

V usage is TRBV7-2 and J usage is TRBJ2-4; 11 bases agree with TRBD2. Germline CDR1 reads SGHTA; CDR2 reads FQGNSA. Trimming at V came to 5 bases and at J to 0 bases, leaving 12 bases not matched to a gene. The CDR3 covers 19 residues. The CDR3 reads CASSPHNAGLAEAKNIQYF. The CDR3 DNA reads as TGTGCCAGCAGCCCTCACAACGCGGGACTAGCGGAAGCCAAAAACATTCAGTACTTC.

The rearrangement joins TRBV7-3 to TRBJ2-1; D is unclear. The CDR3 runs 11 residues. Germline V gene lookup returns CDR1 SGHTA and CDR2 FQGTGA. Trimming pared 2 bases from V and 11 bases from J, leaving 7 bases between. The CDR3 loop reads CASSLGSKQFF. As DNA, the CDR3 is TGTGCCAGCAGCTTAGGTAGTAAGCAGTTCTTC. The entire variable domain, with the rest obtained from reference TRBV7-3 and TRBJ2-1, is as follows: GAGVSQTPSNKVTEKGKYVELRCDPISGHTALYWYRQSLGQGPEFLIYFQGTGAADDSGLPNDRFFAVRPEGSVSTLKIQRTERGDSAVYLCASSLGSKQFFGPGTRLTVL.

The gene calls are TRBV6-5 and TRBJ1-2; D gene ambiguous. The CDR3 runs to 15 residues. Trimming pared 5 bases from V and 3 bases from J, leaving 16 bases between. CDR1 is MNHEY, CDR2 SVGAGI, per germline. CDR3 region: CASSLNQEIYYGYTF. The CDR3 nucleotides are TGTGCCAGCAGTCTCAATCAAGAGATTTACTATGGCTACACCTTC.

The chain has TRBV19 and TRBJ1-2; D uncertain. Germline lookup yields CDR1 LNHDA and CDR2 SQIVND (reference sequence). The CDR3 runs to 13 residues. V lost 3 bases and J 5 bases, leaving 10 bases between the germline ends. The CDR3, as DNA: TGTGCCAGTAGTATCGAGGTTGAATATGGCTACACCTTC. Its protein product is CASSIEVEYGYTF.

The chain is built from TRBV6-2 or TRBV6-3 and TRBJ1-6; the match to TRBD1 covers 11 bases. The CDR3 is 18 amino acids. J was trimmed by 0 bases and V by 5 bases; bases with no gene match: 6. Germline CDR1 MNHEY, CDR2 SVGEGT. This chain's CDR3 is CASSTTGTGGSYNSPLHF. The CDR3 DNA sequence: TGTGCCAGCAGTACCACCGGGACAGGGGGCTCCTATAATTCACCCCTCCACTTT.

The CDR3 is CASSSHQGPIMNTEAFF. As DNA, the CDR3 is TGTGCCAGCAGCTCTCATCAGGGTCCCATCATGAACACTGAAGCTTTCTTT. The genes are TRBV7-8 and TRBJ1-1, with D maybe TRBD1 (5 bases). The germline CDR1 and CDR2 sequences are SGHVS and FQNEAQ. The CDR3 sequence is 17 residues long. The V gene lost 4 bases and the J gene lost 0 bases, with 18 bases spanning the gap. The full variable domain, in which reference TRBV7-8 and TRBJ1-1 provide the parts outside the CDR3, is GAGVSQSPRYKVAKRGQDVALRCDPISGHVSLFWYQQALGQGPEFLTYFQNEAQLDKSGLPSDRFFAERPEGSVSTLKIQRTQQEDSAVYLCASSSHQGPIMNTEAFFGQGTRLTVV.

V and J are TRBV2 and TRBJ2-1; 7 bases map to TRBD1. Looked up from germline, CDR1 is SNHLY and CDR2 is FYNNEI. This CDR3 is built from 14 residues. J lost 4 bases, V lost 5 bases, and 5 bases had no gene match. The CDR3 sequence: CASSTGTAYNEQFF. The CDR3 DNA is TGTGCCAGCAGTACCGGGACAGCTTACAATGAGCAGTTCTTC.

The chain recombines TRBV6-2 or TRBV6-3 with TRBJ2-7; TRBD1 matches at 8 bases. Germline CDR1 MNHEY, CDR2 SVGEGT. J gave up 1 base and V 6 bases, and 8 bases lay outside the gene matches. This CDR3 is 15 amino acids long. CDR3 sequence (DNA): TGTGCCAGCAGCCGACCCGGACAGGGATCCTACGAGCAGTACTTC. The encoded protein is CASSRPGQGSYEQYF.

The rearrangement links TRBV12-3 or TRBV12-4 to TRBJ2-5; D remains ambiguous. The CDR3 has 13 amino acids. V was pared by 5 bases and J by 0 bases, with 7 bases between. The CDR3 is CASSPRHQETQYF. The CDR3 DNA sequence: TGTGCCAGCAGTCCGCGACACCAAGAGACCCAGTACTTC.

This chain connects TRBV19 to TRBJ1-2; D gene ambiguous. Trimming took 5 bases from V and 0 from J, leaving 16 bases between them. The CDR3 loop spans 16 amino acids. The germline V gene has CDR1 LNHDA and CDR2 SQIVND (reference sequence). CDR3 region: CASSSAWADSNYGYTF. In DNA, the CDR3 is TGTGCCAGTAGTTCCGCTTGGGCGGATTCTAACTATGGCTACACCTTC.

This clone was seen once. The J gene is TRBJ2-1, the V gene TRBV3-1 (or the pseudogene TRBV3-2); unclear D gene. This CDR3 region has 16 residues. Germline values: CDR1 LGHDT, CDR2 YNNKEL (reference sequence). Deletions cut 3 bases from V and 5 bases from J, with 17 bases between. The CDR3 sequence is CASSHRLLRGDNEQFF. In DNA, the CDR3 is TGTGCCAGCAGCCATCGACTCCTCCGAGGCGACAATGAGCAGTTCTTC.

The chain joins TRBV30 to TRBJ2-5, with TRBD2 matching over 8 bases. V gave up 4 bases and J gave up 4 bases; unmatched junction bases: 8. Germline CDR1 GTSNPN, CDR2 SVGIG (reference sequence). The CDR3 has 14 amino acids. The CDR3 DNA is TGTGCCTGGAATCTCCGGGGGGGCCGAGAGACCCAGTACTTC. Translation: CAWNLRGGRETQYF.

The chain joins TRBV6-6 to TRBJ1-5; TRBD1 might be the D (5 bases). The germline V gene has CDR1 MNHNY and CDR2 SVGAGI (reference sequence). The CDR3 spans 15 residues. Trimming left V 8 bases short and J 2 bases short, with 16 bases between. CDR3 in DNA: TGTGCCAGCTCCTTTTACGGGGACGGCAATCAGCCCCAGCATTTT. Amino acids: CASSFYGDGNQPQHF.

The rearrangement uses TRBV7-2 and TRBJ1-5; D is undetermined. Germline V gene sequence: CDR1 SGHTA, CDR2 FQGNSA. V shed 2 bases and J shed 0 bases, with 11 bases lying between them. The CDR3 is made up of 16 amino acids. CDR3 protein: CASSLLAADSNQPQHF. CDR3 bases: TGTGCCAGCAGCTTATTAGCGGCAGATAGCAATCAGCCCCAGCATTTT.